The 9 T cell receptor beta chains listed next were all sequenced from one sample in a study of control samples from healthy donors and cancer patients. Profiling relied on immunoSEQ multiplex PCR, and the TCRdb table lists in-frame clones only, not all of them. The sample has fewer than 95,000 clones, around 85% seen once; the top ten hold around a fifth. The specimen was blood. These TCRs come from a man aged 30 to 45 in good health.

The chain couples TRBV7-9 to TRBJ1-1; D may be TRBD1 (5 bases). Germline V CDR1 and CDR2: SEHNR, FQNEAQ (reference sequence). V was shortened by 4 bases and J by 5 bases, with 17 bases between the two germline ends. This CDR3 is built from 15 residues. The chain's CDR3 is CASSSPSGLVTEAFF. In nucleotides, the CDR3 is TGTGCCAGCAGCTCCCCGTCGGGGCTAGTTACTGAAGCTTTCTTT.

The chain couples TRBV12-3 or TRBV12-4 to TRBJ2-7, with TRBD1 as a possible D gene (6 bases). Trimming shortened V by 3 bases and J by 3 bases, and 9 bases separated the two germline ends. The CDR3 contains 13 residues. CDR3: CASSFGTIYEQYF. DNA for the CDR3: TGTGCCAGCAGTTTCGGGACAATCTACGAGCAGTACTTC.

The CDR3 sequence: CATTRANEQFF. The CDR3, as DNA: TGTGCCACTACCAGGGCCAATGAGCAGTTCTTC. The chain carries TRBV19 and TRBJ2-1; perhaps TRBD1 as D (5 bases). The CDR3 extends over 11 amino acids. V shed 10 bases and J shed 6 bases, with 10 bases lying between them. The V gene's germline CDR1 is LNHDA and CDR2 SQIVND (reference sequence).

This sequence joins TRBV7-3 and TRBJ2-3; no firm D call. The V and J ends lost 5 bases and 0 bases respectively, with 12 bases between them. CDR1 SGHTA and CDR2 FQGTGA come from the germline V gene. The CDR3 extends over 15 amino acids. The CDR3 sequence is CASSQRGASTDTQYF. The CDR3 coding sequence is TGTGCCAGCAGCCAACGAGGAGCCAGCACAGATACGCAGTATTTT.

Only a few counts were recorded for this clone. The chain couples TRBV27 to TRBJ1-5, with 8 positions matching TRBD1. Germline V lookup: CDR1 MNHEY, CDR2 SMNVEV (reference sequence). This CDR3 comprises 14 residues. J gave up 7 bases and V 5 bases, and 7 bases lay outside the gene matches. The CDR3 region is CASSPTGDWQPQHF. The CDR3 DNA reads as TGTGCCAGCAGTCCGACAGGGGACTGGCAGCCCCAGCATTTT.

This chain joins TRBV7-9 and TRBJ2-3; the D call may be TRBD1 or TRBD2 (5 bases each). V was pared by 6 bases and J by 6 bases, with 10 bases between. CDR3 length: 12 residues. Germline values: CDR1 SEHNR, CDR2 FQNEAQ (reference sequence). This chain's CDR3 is CASSRDVDTQYF. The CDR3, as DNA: TGTGCCAGCAGTAGGGACGTGGATACGCAGTATTTT.

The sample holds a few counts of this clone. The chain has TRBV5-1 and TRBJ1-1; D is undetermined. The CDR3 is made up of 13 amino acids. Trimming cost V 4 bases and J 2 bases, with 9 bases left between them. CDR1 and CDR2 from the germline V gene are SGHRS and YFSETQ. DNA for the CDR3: TGCGCCAGCAGCCGAACGGTAAACACTGAAGCTTTCTTT. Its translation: CASSRTVNTEAFF.

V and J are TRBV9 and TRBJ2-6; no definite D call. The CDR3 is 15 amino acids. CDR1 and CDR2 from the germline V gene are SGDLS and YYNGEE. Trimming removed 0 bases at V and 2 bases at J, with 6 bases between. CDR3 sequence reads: CASSVDGAGANVLTF. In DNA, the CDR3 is TGTGCCAGCAGCGTAGATGGAGCTGGGGCCAACGTCCTGACTTTC.

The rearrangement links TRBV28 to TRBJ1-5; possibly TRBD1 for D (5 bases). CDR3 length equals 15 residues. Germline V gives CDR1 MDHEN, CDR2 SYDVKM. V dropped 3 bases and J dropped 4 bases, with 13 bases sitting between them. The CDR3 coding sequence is TGTGCCAGCAGTTTGCGGCAGGGTGTTAATCAGCCCCAGCATTTT. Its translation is CASSLRQGVNQPQHF.